These T cell receptor beta chains were read from a single sample in a study of T cells in Graves' hyperthyroidism and ophthalmopathy. MiXCR, run by TCRdb on the multiplex PCR reads, gives a single entry per CDR3 protein. Among hundreds of thousands of distinct CDR3 sequences, less than 25% were seen once, and the ten largest hold approximately 10%. Sequencing used blood. The receptors come from a woman aged 25 to 45 with Graves' ophthalmopathy. CDR3s include the opening cysteine and the closing phenylalanine or tryptophan. D genes are given only for firm matches. Not all rows give a size; the values are once, few, many and, for expanded clones, a class.

j_call clone_size d_call v_call cdr3_nt cdr3_aa
TRBJ1-2 many TRBD1 TRBV6-4 TGTGCCAGCAGTAATCTCCCCGGGACAGACTATAACTATGGCTACACCTTC CASSNLPGTDYNYGYTF
TRBJ1-2 many TRBD1 TRBV28 TGTGCCAGCAGTTCGACAGGGATCAACTATGGCTACACCTTC CASSSTGINYGYTF
TRBJ2-7 many TRBD2 TRBV29-1 TGCAGCGTTGTACTAGCGGGGAGCGAGCAGTACTTC CSVVLAGSEQYF
TRBJ1-1 - TRBD1 TRBV12-3/TRBV12-4 TGTGCCAGCAGTCGGGACAGGGAGGGTGCTGAAGCTTTCTTT CASSRDREGAEAFF
TRBJ2-4 - - TRBV4-1 TGCGCCAGCAGCCAATATCTTCCGCCGGGCCTCAAAAACATTCAGTACTTC CASSQYLPPGLKNIQYF
TRBJ2-5 many TRBD2 TRBV11-1 TGTGCCAGCAGCGTTGCGGGGGGCCGGATGTACCAAGAGACCCAGTACTTC CASSVAGGRMYQETQYF
TRBJ2-5 - TRBD2 TRBV29-1 TGCAGCGTTGAATCTAGCGGGGGGGGAGCGATGGAGACCCAGTACTTC CSVESSGGGAMETQYF
TRBJ1-1 many - TRBV6-1 TGTGCCAGCCGGGGGGCTGAAGCTTTCTTT CASRGAEAFF
TRBJ1-5 many - TRBV2 TGTGCCAGCAGTGTGGAGGGAGATAGCAATCAGCCCCAGCATTTT CASSVEGDSNQPQHF
TRBJ2-2 few - TRBV4-1 TGCGCCAGCAGCCACACCTCCGGGACCAACACCGGGGAGCTGTTTTTT CASSHTSGTNTGELFF
TRBJ1-5 many - TRBV20-1 TGCAGTGCTAGAGATGAACGTACCTATAGCAATCAGCCCCAGCATTTT CSARDERTYSNQPQHF
TRBJ2-7 many - TRBV10-3 TGTGCCATCAGTCAACAAAATTCCTACGAGCAGTACTTC CAISQQNSYEQYF
TRBJ1-6 few - TRBV28 TGTGCCAGCAGGAGAAGAACAGGGTTTGACTCCTATAATTCACCCCTCCACTTT CASRRRTGFDSYNSPLHF